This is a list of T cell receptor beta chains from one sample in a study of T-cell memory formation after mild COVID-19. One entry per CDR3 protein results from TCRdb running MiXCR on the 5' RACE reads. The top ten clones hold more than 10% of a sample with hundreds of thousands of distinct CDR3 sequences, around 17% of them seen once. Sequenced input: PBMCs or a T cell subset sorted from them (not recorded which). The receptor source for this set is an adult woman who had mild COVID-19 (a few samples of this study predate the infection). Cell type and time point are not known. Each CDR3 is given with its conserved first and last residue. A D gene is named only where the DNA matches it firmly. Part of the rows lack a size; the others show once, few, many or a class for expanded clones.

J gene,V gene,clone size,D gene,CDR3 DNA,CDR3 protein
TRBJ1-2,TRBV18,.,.,TGTGCCAGCTCACCACCGAAGGCAGGTTTTGGCTACACCTTC,CASSPPKAGFGYTF
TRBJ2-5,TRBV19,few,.,TGTGCCAGTAGTATAGATTTAGGCAGGGTTGGCCAAGAGACCCAGTACTTC,CASSIDLGRVGQETQYF
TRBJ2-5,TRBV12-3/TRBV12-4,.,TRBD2,TGTGCCAGCAGTTTAGTCCCTAGCGGGAGGGAGACCCAGTACTTC,CASSLVPSGRETQYF
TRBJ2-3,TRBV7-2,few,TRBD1,TGTGCCAGCAGCCCCCAGGGACAGGGGGCACAGGAGAAGTATTTT,CASSPQGQGAQEKYF
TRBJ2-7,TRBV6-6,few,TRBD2,TGTGCCAGCACCTCCCTCCGGGAGGACTACGAGCAGTACTTC,CASTSLREDYEQYF
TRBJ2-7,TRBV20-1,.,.,TGCAGTGACCAACCAGGGCTAAGCCTCCACGAGCAGTACTTC,CSDQPGLSLHEQYF
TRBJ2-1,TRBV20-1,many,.,TGCAGTGCTAGAGATCTGGGGGTCTCCTACAATGAGCAGTTCTTC,CSARDLGVSYNEQFF
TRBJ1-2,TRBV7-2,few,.,TGTGCCAGCAGGAAATTAGGAGGGTATGGCTACACCTTC,CASRKLGGYGYTF
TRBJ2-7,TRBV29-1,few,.,TGCAGCGTTGAAAAGGGCGAGGGGCCCTACGAGCAGTACTTC,CSVEKGEGPYEQYF
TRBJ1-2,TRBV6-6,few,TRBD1,TGTGCCATCCGGGGGGACAGTCACTATGGCTACACCTTC,CAIRGDSHYGYTF
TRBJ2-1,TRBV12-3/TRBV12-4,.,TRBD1,TGTGCCAGCAGTTTAGGGGACAGGGGGACTTCGGGTCGGAATGAGCAGTTCTTC,CASSLGDRGTSGRNEQFF
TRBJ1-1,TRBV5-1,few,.,TGCGCCAGCAGCTTGGTACGGGGAGGGGGCACTGAAGCTTTCTTT,CASSLVRGGGTEAFF
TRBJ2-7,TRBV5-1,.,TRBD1,TGCGCCAGCAGCCGTGGGGGAGCTACAGGGGAGTACTTC,CASSRGGATGEYF
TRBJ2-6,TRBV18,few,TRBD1,TGTGCCAGCTCACCCGACAGGGGGATAGCTGGGGCCAACGTCCTGACTTTC,CASSPDRGIAGANVLTF
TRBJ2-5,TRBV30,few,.,TGTGCCTGGAGTGGGAGCAGGGGCGAGACCCAGTACTTC,CAWSGSRGETQYF
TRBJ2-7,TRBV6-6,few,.,TGTGCCAGCAGTTACAACTCACAAACCTACGAGCAGTACTTC,CASSYNSQTYEQYF
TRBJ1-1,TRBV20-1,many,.,TGCAGTGCTAGAGACAGGCACACTGAAGCTTTCTTT,CSARDRHTEAFF
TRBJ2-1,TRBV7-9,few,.,TGTGCCAGCAGCTTTATAGTCGATAATCGGTACAATGAGCAGTTCTTC,CASSFIVDNRYNEQFF
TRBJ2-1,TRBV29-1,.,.,TGCAGCTTGGGGATAGGAGGGTTGAATGAGCAGTTCTTC,CSLGIGGLNEQFF
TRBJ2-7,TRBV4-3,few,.,TGCGCCAGCAGCCCCCATGTCCCCGTTACTCCCCTCTACGAGCAGTACTTC,CASSPHVPVTPLYEQYF
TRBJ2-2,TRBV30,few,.,TGTGCCTGGGACAGGACGAACACCGGGGAGCTGTTTTTT,CAWDRTNTGELFF
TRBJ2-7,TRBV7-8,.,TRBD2,TGTGCCAGCAGCTCAGACGGACTAGCGGTTCGGGGGGACGAGCAGTACTTC,CASSSDGLAVRGDEQYF
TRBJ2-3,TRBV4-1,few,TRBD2,TGCGCCAGCAGCGCACGAATACTCCAAACTAGCGGAGGCACAGATACGCAGTATTTT,CASSARILQTSGGTDTQYF
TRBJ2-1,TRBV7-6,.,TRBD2,TGTGCCAGCAGATCTGGGAGGGAGGGCCCATTCTTC,CASRSGREGPFF
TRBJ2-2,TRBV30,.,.,TGTGCCTGGAGGGATACGAACACCGGGGAGCTGTTTTTT,CAWRDTNTGELFF
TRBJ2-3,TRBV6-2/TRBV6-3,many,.,TGTGCCAGCAGGGCTCTACCACCCACAGATACGCAGTATTTT,CASRALPPTDTQYF
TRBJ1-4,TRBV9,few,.,TGTGCCAGCAGCGTAATGCCAGCAGCTGGAAAACTGTTTTTT,CASSVMPAAGKLFF
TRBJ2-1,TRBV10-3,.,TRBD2,TGTGCCATCAGTGGTGTTGGGAGCGGGGGAAGGAATGAGCAGTTCTTC,CAISGVGSGGRNEQFF
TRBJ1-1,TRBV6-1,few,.,TGTGCCAGCAGTGAAGGTCCGACTGAAGCTTTCTTT,CASSEGPTEAFF
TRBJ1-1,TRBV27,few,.,TGTGCCAGCAGTTTTGGGGCGCGGACTTTCTTT,CASSFGARTFF
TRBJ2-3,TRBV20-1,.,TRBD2,TGCAGTGCTAGATTCATTGCGGGAGGGCCAGGACTGAGGACAGATACGCAGTATTTT,CSARFIAGGPGLRTDTQYF
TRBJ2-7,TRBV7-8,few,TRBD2,TGTGCCAGCAGCTTAAAGGCTAGCGGGAGTTACGAGCAGTACTTC,CASSLKASGSYEQYF
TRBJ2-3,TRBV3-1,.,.,TGTGCCAGCAGCCACGTCCCAGATACGCAGTATTTT,CASSHVPDTQYF
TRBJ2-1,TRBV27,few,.,TGTGCCAGCAGTCCACTCTGGGCGGGGTCTCCCGATGAGCAGTTCTTC,CASSPLWAGSPDEQFF
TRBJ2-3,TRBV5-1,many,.,TGCGCCAGCAGCTTGGCGGGGAACTCGGGAGATACGCAGTATTTT,CASSLAGNSGDTQYF
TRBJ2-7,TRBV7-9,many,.,TGTGCCAGCAGCTTCGGTTTGGGCTACGAGCAGTACTTC,CASSFGLGYEQYF
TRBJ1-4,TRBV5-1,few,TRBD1,TGCGCCAGCAGCTGCCGGGACAGAGACTTCCATGAAAAACTGTTTTTT,CASSCRDRDFHEKLFF
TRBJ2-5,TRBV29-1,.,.,TGCAGCGTTGATAGCCAGGTTCCCTTTCGAGAGACCCAGTACTTC,CSVDSQVPFRETQYF
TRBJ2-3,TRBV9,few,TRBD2,TGTGCCAGCAGCGCGACTAGCGGGGGAACAGATACGCAGTATTTT,CASSATSGGTDTQYF
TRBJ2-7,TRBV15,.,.,TGTGCCACCAGCAGGGGCAGTTCCTACGAGCAGTACTTC,CATSRGSSYEQYF
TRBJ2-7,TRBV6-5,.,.,TGTGCCAGCAGTCAGCCTGGAACCTACGAGCAGTACTTC,CASSQPGTYEQYF
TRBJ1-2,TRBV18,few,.,TGTGCCAGCTCACCACCGGGGCTAGGCTATGGCTACACCTTC,CASSPPGLGYGYTF
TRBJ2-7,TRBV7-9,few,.,TGTGCCAGCACCGAAACCGGTAGCCGCGAGCAGTACTTC,CASTETGSREQYF
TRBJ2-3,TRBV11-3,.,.,TGTGCCAGCAGCCGACAGCCTAGCACAGATACGCAGTATTTT,CASSRQPSTDTQYF
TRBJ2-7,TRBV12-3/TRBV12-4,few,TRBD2,TGTGCCAGCAACCCCGCGGGACTAGCTGGGGAGCAGTACTTC,CASNPAGLAGEQYF
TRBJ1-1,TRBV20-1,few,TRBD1,TGCAGTGCACCACTCCAGGGGGGAAGGAACACTGAAGCTTTCTTT,CSAPLQGGRNTEAFF
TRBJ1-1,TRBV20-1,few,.,TGCAGTGCCACAACTCGTAGCAACACTGAAGCTTTCTTT,CSATTRSNTEAFF
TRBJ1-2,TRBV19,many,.,TGTGCCAGTAGCCAAGGGGCACTGAACTATGGCTACACCTTC,CASSQGALNYGYTF
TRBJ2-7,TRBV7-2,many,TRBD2,TGTGCCAGCAGCATTAGCGGGATCTCGGCCCACGAGCAGTACTTC,CASSISGISAHEQYF
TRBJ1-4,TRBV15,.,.,TGTGCCACCAGCAGAGTTCATGGGGTTAATGAAAAACTGTTTTTT,CATSRVHGVNEKLFF
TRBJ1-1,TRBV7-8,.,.,TGTGCCAGCAGCTTATTTGGGGGCGATAGGACTGAAGCTTTCTTT,CASSLFGGDRTEAFF
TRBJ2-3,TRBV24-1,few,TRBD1,TGTGCCACCAGAAATGCAGGGGGCTCAGATACGCAGTATTTT,CATRNAGGSDTQYF
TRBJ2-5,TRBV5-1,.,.,TGCGCCAGCAGCGAGGGAGGTACCACTCAAGAGACCCAGTACTTC,CASSEGGTTQETQYF
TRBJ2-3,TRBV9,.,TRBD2,TGTGCCAGCAGCGTAGAGGCTAGCGGATCAGATACGCAGTATTTT,CASSVEASGSDTQYF
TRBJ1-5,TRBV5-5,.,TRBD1,TGTGCCAGCAGCGTTAACAGGGGGCAACAGCCCCAGCATTTT,CASSVNRGQQPQHF